This T cell receptor beta chain comes out of a study of T cells after yellow fever vaccination. Overall study findings and caveats: FACS-sorted repertoires could harbor abundant contaminating bulk-population clonotypes.

The CDR3 has 14 residues. Trimming shortened V by 7 bases and J by 2 bases, and 14 bases separated the two germline ends. Germline CDR1 LNHDA, CDR2 SQIVND (reference sequence). As regards this clonotype: Its matching antigen is unknown.

One entry per CDR3 protein, called by TCRdb with MiXCR from the 5' RACE reads. This table has a few hundred thousand distinct CDR3 sequences, 6.9% appearing once. The sample here was CD4+ T cells sorted from PBMCs, taken 15 days after the yellow fever booster vaccination. This chain joins TRBV19 and TRBJ2-5, with D perhaps given as TRBD1 or TRBD2 (5 bases each). This TCR derives from a young man who received the YFV17D yellow fever vaccine. CDR3 region: CASNTRDGQETQYF. As DNA, the CDR3 is TGTGCCAGTAATACTCGGGACGGACAAGAGACCCAGTACTTC.